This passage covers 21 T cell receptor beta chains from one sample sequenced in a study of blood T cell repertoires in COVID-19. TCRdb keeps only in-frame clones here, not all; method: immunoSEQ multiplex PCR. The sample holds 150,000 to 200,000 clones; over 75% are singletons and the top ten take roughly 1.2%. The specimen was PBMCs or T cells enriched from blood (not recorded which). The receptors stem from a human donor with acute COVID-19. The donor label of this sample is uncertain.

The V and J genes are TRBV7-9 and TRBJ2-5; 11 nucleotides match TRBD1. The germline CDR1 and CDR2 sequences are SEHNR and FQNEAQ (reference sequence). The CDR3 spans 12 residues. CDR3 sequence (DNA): TGTGCAGGGGACAGGGGGCAAGAGACCCAGTACTTC. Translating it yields CAGDRGQETQYF.

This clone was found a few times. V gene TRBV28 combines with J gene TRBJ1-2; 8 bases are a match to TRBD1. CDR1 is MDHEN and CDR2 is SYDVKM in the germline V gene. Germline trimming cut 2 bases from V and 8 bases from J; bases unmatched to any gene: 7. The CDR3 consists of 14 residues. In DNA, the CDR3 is TGTGCCAGCAGTTTAGCAGGGGGCTTGAACGGCTACACCTTC. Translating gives CASSLAGGLNGYTF.

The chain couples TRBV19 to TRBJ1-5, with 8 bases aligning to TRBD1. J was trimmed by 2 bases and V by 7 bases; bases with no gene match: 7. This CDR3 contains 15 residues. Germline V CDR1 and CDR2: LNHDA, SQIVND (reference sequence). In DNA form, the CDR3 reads TGTGCCAGTACGCCCCAGGGGGCGCGCAATCAGCCCCAGCATTTT. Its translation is CASTPQGARNQPQHF. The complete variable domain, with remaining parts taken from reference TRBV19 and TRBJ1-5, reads DGGITQSPKYLFRKEGQNVTLSCEQNLNHDAMYWYRQDPGQGLRLIYYSQIVNDFQKGDIAEGYSVSREKKESFPLTVTSAQKNPTAFYLCASTPQGARNQPQHFGDGTRLSIL.

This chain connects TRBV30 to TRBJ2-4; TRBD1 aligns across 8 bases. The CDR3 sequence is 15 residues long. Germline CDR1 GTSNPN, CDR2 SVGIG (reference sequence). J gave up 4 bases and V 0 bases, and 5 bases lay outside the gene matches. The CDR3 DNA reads TGTGCCTGGAGTGTATTCAGGGGGCCTAAAAACATTCAGTACTTC. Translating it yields CAWSVFRGPKNIQYF. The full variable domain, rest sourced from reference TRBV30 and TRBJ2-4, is SQTIHQWPATLVQPVGSPLSLECTVEGTSNPNLYWYRQAAGRGLQLLFYSVGIGQISSEVPQNLSASRPQDRQFILSSKKLLLSDSGFYLCAWSVFRGPKNIQYFGAGTRLSVL.

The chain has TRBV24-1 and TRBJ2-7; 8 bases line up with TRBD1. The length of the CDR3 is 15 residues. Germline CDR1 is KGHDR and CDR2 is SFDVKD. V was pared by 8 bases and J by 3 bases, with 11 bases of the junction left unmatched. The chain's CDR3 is CATTPPGGESYEQYF. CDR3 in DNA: TGTGCCACCACCCCTCCAGGGGGCGAGAGCTACGAGCAGTACTTC.

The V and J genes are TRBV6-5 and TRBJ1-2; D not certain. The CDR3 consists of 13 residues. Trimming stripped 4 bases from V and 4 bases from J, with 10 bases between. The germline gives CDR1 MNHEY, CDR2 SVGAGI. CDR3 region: CASSSKQFYGYTF. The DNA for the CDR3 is TGTGCCAGCAGTTCTAAACAGTTCTATGGCTACACCTTC.

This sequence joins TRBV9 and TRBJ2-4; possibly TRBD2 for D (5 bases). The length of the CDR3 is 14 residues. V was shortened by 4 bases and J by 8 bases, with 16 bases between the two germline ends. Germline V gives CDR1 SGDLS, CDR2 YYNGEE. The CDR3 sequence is CASSSGIENDIQYF. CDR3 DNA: TGTGCCAGCAGCTCCGGGATCGAGAACGACATTCAGTACTTC.

The CDR3 DNA is TGTGCCAGTAGTAAGCCGACAGGGTTTGAAGCTTTCTTT. Residues: CASSKPTGFEAFF. The V gene is TRBV19, the J gene TRBJ1-1, with 7 bases matching TRBD1. This CDR3 region has 13 residues. Germline CDR1 LNHDA, CDR2 SQIVND (reference sequence). Germline trimming cut 4 bases from V and 7 bases from J; bases unmatched to any gene: 6.

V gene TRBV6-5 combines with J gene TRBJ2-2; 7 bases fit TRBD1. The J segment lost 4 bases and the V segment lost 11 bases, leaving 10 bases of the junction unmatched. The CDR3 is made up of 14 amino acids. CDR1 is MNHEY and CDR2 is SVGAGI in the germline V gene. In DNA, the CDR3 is TGTGCCGTACAGAGCGCAGGGGGCACCGGGGAGCTGTTTTTT. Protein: CAVQSAGGTGELFF.

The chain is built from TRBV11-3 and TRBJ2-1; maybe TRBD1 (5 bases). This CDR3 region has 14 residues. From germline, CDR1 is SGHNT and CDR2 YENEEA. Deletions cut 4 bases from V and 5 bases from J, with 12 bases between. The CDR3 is CASSSWIGDNEQFF. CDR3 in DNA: TGTGCCAGCAGCTCATGGATAGGGGACAATGAGCAGTTCTTC.

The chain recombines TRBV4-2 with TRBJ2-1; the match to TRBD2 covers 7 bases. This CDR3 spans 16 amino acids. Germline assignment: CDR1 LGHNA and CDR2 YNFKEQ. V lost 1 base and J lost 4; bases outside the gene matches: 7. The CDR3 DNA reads TGTGCCAGCAGCCAAGTAGGACTAGTGGGTTACAATGAGCAGTTCTTC. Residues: CASSQVGLVGYNEQFF.

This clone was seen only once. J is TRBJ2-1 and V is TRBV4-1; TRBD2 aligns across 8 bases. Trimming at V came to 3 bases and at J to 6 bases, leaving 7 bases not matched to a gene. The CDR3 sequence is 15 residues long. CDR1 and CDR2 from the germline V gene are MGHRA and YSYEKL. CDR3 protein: CASSQRGLDSNEQFF. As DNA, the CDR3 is TGCGCCAGCAGCCAGAGGGGACTAGACTCCAATGAGCAGTTCTTC.

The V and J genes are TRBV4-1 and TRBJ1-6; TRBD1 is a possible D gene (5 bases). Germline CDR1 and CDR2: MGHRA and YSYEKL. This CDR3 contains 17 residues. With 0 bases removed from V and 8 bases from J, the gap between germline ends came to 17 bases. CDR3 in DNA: TGCGCCAGCAGCCAAGAAAAGGGCAGGGATCGGCATTCACCCCTCCACTTT. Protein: CASSQEKGRDRHSPLHF.

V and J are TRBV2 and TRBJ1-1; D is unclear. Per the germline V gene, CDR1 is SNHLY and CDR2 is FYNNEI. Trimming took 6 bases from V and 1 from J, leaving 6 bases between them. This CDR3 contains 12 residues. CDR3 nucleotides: TGTGCCAGCAGGAGGAGGAACACTGAAGCTTTCTTT. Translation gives CASRRRNTEAFF.

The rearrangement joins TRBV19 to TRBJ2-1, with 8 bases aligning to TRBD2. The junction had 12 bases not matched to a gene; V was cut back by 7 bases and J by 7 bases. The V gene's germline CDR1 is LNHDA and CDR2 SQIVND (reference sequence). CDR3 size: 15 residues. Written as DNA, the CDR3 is TGTGCCAGTACCCTCGGGCCGGGGGGGTTAAATGAGCAGTTCTTC. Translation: CASTLGPGGLNEQFF.

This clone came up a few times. The CDR3 DNA sequence: TGTGCCAGCACCGGTGGAGGTAACACTGAAGCTTTCTTT. It codes for CASTGGGNTEAFF. The chain is built from TRBV25-1 and TRBJ1-1; D is unclear. V lost 7 bases and J 2 bases, leaving 11 bases between the germline ends. CDR1 and CDR2 from the germline V gene are MGHDK and SYGVNS. The CDR3 length is 13 residues.

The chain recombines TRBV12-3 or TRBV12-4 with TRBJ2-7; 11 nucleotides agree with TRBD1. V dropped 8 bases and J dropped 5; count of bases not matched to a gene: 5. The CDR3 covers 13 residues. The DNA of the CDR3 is TGTGCCAGCCTATGGACAGGGGGCGACGAGCAGTACTTC. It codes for CASLWTGGDEQYF.

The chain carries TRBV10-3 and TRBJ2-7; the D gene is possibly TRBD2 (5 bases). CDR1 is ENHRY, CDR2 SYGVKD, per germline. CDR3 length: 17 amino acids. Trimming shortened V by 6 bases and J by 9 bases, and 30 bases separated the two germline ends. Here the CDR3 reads CAISPAARTGSIDGQYF. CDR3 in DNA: TGTGCCATCAGCCCGGCCGCCCGTACGGGGTCCATTGATGGGCAGTACTTC.

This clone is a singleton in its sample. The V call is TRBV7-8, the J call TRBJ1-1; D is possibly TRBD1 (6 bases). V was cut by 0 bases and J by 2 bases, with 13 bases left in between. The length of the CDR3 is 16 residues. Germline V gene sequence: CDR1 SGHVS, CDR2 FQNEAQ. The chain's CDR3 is CASSLARTARNTEAFF. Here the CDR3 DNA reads TGTGCCAGCAGCTTAGCAAGGACAGCGAGAAACACTGAAGCTTTCTTT.

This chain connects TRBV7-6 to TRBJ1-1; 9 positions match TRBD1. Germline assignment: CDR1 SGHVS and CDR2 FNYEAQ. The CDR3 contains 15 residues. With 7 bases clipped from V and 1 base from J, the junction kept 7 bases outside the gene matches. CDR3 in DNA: TGTGCCAGCACCCCCGCGGGACAGGGGAACACTGAAGCTTTCTTT. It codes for CASTPAGQGNTEAFF.

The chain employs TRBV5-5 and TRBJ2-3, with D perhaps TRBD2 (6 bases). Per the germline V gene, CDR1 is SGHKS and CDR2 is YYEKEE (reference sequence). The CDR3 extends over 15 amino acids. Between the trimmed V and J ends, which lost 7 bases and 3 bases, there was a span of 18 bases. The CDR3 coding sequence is TGTGCCAGCGAACTAGTGTTTGGGAGGACAGATACGCAGTATTTT. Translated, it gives CASELVFGRTDTQYF.